These 2 T cell receptor beta chains came from one sample sequenced in a study of cytomegalovirus exposure and HLA in healthy donors. The PCR used 60 Vbeta and 13 Jbeta primers. Sequenced by immunoSEQ multiplex PCR; TCRdb stores in-frame clones only, minus some. Its table lists roughly 55,000 clones. Source material: PBMCs. Every receptor here comes from a man aged 45-60 years in good health and CMV-seropositive.

The chain joins TRBV5-6 to TRBJ1-2; the match to TRBD1 covers 9 bases. Germline-derived CDR1 and CDR2 are SGHDT and YYEEEE. CDR3 length: 15 amino acids. V lost 4 bases and J lost 7; bases outside the gene matches: 11. CDR3 coding DNA: TGTGCCAGCAGCCCAGTACAGGGGGCGTTTGGTGGCTACACCTTC. This sequence encodes CASSPVQGAFGGYTF.

The chain recombines TRBV7-2 with TRBJ2-7, with 14 bases aligning to TRBD2. The germline CDR1 and CDR2 sequences are SGHTA and FQGNSA. CDR3 length equals 16 residues. J was trimmed by 3 bases and V by 4 bases; bases with no gene match: 5. The CDR3 loop reads CASSYRLAGGSYEQYF. Here the CDR3 DNA reads TGTGCCAGCAGCTATCGACTAGCGGGAGGGAGCTACGAGCAGTACTTC.